This T cell receptor beta chain was sequenced in a study of T cells in Graves' hyperthyroidism and ophthalmopathy. Study as a whole: Sampling of peripheral blood happened at initial diagnosis, prior to any treatment.

Clinical symptoms, serum thyroxine, TRAb, thyroid ultrasound and orbital computed tomography established diagnosis. Fresh peripheral blood, 7.5 to 10 ml, yielded the PBMCs. RNA transcripts served as the template for amplifying TCR beta CDR3 regions. The study used the HTBI primer set for a first-round RT-PCR of the TCR CDR3. Via MiXCR, TCRdb re-called the multiplex PCR reads, giving one row per CDR3 protein. Found here are a few hundred thousand distinct CDR3 sequences, approximately 13% of them singletons; the top ten hold 5.8%. This clonotype was seen at least ten times. Sequenced input: blood. The receptor was isolated from a woman in her thirties with Graves' hyperthyroidism that later progressed to Graves' ophthalmopathy.

DNA of the CDR3: TGCAGTGCTAAGAGAGGGGGGGGGGATTCACCCCTCCACTTT. This translates into CSAKRGGGDSPLHF. The chain has TRBV20-1 and TRBJ1-6; tentative D call: TRBD1 (6 bases). Germline loops: CDR1 DFQATT, CDR2 SNEGSKA (reference sequence). The CDR3 runs 14 residues. The V gene lost 4 bases and the J gene lost 8 bases, with 15 bases spanning the gap.